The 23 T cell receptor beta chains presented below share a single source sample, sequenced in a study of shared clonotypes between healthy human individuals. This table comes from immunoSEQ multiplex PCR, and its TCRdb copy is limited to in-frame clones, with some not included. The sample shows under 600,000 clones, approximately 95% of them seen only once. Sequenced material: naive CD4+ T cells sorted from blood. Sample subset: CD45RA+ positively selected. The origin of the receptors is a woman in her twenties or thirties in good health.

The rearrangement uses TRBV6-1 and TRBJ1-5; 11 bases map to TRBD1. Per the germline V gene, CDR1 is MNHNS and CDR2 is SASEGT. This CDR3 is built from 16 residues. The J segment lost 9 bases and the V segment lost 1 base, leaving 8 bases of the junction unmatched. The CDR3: CASSEGDRGFLGPQHF. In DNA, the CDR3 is TGTGCCAGCAGTGAAGGGGACAGGGGGTTTCTGGGGCCCCAGCATTTT.

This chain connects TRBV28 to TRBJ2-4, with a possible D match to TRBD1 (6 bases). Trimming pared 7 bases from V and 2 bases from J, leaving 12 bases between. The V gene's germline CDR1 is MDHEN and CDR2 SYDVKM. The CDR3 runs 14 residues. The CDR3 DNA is TGTGCCAGCACCCGGGACACGACCAAAAACATTCAGTACTTC. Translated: CASTRDTTKNIQYF.

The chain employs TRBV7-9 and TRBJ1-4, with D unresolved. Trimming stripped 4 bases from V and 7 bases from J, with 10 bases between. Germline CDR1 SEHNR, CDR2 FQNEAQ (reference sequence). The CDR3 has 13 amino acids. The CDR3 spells CASSSVRAEKLFF. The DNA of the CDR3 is TGTGCCAGCAGCTCTGTTAGGGCTGAAAAACTGTTTTTT.

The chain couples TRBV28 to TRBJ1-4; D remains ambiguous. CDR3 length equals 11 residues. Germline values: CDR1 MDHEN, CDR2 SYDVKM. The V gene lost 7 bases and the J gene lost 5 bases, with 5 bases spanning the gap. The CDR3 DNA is TGTGCCAGCACAATCAATGAAAAACTGTTTTTT. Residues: CASTINEKLFF.

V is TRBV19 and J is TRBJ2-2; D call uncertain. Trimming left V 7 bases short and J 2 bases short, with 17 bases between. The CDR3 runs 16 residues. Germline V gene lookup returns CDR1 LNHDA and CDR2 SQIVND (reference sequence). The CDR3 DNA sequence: TGTGCCAGTACCCCCGTCCCTGGAATAAACACCGGGGAGCTGTTTTTT. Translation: CASTPVPGINTGELFF.

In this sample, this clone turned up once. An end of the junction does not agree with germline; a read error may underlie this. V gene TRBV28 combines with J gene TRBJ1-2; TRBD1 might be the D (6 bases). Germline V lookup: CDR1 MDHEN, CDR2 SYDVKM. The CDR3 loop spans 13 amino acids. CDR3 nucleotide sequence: TGCGTCACAGGGAAGGGAACTAACTATGGCTACACCTTC. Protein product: CVTGKGTNYGYTF.

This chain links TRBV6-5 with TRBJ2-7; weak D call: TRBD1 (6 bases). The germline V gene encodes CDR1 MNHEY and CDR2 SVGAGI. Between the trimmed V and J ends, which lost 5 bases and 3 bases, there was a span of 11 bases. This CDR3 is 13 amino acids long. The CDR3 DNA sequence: TGTGCCAGCAGTCGAGGGACATACTACGAGCAGTACTTC. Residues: CASSRGTYYEQYF.

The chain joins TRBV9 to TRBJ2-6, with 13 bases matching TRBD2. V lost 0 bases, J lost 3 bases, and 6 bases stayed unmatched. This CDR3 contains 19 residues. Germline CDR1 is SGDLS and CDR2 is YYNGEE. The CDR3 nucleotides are TGTGCCAGCAGCGTAGCGATCGGACTAGCGGGAGTTGGGGCCAACGTCCTGACTTTC. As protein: CASSVAIGLAGVGANVLTF.

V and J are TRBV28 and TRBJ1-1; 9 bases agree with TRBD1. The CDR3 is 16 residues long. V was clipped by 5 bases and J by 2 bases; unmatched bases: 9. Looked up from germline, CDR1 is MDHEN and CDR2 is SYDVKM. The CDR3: CASSTGGTGPNTEAFF. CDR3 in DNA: TGTGCCAGCAGTACGGGTGGGACAGGGCCTAACACTGAAGCTTTCTTT. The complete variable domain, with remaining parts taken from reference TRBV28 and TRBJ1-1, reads DVKVTQSSRYLVKRTGEKVFLECVQDMDHENMFWYRQDPGLGLRLIYFSYDVKMKEKGDIPEGYSVSREKKERFSLILESASTNQTSMYLCASSTGGTGPNTEAFFGQGTRLTVV.

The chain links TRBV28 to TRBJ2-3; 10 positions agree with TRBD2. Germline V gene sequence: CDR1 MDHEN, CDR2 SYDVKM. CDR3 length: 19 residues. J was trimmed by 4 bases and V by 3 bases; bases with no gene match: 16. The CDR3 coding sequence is TGTGCCAGCAGTTTGAGAGGGTATCAGTCTAGCGGGAGATCAGATACGCAGTATTTT. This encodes CASSLRGYQSSGRSDTQYF.

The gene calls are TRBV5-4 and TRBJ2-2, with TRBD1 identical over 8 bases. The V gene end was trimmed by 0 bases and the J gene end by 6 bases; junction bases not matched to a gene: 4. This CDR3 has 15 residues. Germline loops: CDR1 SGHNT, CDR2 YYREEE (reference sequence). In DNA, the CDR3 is TGTGCCAGCAGCTTGGTTCAGGGGGCTTCCGGGGAGCTGTTTTTT. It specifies CASSLVQGASGELFF.

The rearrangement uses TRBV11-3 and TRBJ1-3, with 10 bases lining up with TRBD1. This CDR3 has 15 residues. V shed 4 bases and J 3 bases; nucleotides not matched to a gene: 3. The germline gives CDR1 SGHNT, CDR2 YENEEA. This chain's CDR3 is CASSSGQGNGNTIYF. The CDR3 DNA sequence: TGTGCCAGCAGCTCGGGACAGGGGAATGGAAACACCATATATTTT.

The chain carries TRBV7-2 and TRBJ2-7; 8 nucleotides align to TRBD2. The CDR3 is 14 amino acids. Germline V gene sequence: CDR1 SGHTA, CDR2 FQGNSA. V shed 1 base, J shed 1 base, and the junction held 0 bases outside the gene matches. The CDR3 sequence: CASSLVAGSYEQYF. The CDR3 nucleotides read TGTGCCAGCAGCTTAGTAGCGGGGTCCTACGAGCAGTACTTC.

The CDR3 here is CASSLVAGVDEQFF. CDR3 bases: TGCGCCAGCAGCTTGGTTGCGGGAGTGGATGAGCAGTTCTTC. The genes are TRBV5-1 and TRBJ2-1, with TRBD2 matching over 7 bases. The CDR3 is 14 residues long. CDR1 and CDR2 (germline): SGHRS, YFSETQ. Trimming took 0 bases from V and 8 from J; bases not matched to a gene: 5.

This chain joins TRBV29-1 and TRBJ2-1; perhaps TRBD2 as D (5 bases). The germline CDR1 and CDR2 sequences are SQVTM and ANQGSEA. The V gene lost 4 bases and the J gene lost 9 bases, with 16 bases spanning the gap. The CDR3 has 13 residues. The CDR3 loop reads CSVAGGRSVEQFF. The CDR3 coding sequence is TGCAGCGTTGCGGGTGGGAGAAGTGTTGAGCAGTTCTTC.

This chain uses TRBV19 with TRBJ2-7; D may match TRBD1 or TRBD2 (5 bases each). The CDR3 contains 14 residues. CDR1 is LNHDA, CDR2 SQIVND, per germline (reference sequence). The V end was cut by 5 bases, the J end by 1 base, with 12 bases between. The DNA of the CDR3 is TGTGCCAGTAGTCCACGGGACGGGTCCTACGAGCAGTACTTC. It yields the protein CASSPRDGSYEQYF.

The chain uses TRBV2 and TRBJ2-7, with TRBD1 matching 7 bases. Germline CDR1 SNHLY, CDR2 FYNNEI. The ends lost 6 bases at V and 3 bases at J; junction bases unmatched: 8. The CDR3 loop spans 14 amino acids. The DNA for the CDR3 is TGTGCCAGCAGCCGCGACAGGGACAACTACGAGCAGTACTTC. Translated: CASSRDRDNYEQYF. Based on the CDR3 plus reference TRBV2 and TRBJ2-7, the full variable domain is EPEVTQTPSHQVTQMGQEVILRCVPISNHLYFYWYRQILGQKVEFLVSFYNNEISEKSEIFDDQFSVERPDGSNFTLKIRSTKLEDSAMYFCASSRDRDNYEQYFGPGTRLTVT.

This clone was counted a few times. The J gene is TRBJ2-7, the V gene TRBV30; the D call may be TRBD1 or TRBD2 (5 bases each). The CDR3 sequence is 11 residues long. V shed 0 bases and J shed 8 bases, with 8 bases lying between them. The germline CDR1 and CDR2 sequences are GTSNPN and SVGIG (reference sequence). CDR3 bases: TGTGCCTGGAGTGTGGGGGAAAAGCAGTACTTC. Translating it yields CAWSVGEKQYF.

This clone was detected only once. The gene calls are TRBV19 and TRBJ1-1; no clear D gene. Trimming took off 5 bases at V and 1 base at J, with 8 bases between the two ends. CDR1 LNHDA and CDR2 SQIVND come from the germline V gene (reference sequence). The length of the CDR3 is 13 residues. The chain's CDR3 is CASSLTWNTEAFF. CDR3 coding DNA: TGTGCCAGTAGTCTAACATGGAACACTGAAGCTTTCTTT.

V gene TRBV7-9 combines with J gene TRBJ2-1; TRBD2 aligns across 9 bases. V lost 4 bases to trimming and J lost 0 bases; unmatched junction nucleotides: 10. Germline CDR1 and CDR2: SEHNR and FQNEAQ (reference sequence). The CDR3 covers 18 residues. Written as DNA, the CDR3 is TGTGCCAGCAGCTGGGGCCTAGCGGGATCCAGCTCCTACAATGAGCAGTTCTTC. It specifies CASSWGLAGSSSYNEQFF.

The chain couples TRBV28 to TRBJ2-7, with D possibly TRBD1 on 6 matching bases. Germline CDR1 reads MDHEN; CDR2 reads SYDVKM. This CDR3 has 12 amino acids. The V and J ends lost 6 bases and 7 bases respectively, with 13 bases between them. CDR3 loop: CASRAGAREQYF. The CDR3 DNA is TGTGCCAGCAGGGCAGGGGCGCGGGAGCAGTACTTC.

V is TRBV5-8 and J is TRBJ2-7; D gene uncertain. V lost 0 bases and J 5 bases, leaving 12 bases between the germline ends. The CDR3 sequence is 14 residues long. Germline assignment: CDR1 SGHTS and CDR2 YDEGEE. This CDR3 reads CASSLEPGIHEQYF. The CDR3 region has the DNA TGTGCCAGCAGCTTGGAGCCGGGCATCCACGAGCAGTACTTC. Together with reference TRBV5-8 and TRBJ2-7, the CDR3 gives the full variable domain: EAGVTQSPTHLIKTRGQQATLRCSPISGHTSVYWYQQALGLGLQFLLWYDEGEERNRGNFPPRFSGRQFPNYSSELNVNALELEDSALYLCASSLEPGIHEQYFGPGTRLTVT.

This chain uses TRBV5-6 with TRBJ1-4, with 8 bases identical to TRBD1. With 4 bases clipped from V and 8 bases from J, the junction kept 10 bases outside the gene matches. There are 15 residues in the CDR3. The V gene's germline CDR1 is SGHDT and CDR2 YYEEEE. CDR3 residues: CASSAKTGGREKLFF. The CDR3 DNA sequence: TGTGCCAGCAGCGCTAAAACAGGGGGAAGAGAAAAACTGTTTTTT.